One sample yielded the 10 T cell receptor beta chains listed below, sequenced in a study of human T cells and chemical hapten exposure. TCRdb reanalysed the RACE reads using MiXCR and keeps one entry per CDR3 protein. The repertoire holds fewer than 200,000 distinct CDR3 sequences, with 20% to 25% as singletons. The time point: patch test 1, 2 weeks after DPC sensitization. Described treatment: therapeutic diphenylcyclopropenone sensitization with weekly scalp DPC. Sequenced here: whole blood, sampled in connection with sensitization to the hapten diphenylcyclopropenone (DPC). The receptors originated from a woman aged 50 to 60 with alopecia areata. Some clones in this sample may be carry-over from other donors' samples.

The genes are TRBV12-3 or TRBV12-4 and TRBJ2-2; D may be TRBD1 or TRBD2 (6 bases each). CDR3 length equals 15 residues. Trimming removed 9 bases from V and 5 bases from J, with 19 bases in between. CDR3 DNA: TGTGCCAGTAGGGGGACTCCCGTATGGACCGGGGAGCTGTTTTTT. Protein product: CASRGTPVWTGELFF.

This clonotype appeared a few times. The genes are TRBV7-9 and TRBJ2-7; no reliable D call. CDR3 length: 14 residues. Germline CDR1 reads SEHNR; CDR2 reads FQNEAQ (reference sequence). The V gene lost 0 bases and the J gene lost 3 bases, with 9 bases spanning the gap. The CDR3 region is CASSLAVAGYEQYF. For the CDR3, the DNA is TGTGCCAGCAGCTTAGCGGTGGCAGGCTACGAGCAGTACTTC.

The chain couples TRBV11-1 to TRBJ2-6, with TRBD1 as a possible D gene (6 bases). Between the trimmed V and J ends, which lost 5 bases and 0 bases, there was a span of 14 bases. In germline, CDR1 is SGHAT, CDR2 FQDESV (reference sequence). This CDR3 comprises 17 residues. CDR3: CASSPRTARSGANVLTF. CDR3 nucleotide sequence: TGTGCCAGCAGCCCACGGACAGCCCGCTCTGGGGCCAACGTCCTGACTTTC.

A single count supports this clonotype. The chain links TRBV11-2 to TRBJ2-2; D could derive from TRBD1 or TRBD2 (5 bases each). CDR1 and CDR2 from the germline V gene are SGHAT and FQNNGV. The V end was cut by 1 base, the J end by 5 bases, with 14 bases between. The CDR3 is 16 amino acids. The CDR3 nucleotides read TGTGCCAGCAGCTTAGTTGGGTCGGGGCGGACCGGGGAGCTGTTTTTT. Translating gives CASSLVGSGRTGELFF.

This clonotype was seen repeatedly, ten times or more. The chain is built from TRBV27 and TRBJ2-7, with D tentatively TRBD1 or TRBD2 (7 bases each). The CDR3 is 15 amino acids. CDR1 is MNHEY and CDR2 is SMNVEV in the germline V gene (reference sequence). V lost 1 base and J lost 12, with 22 bases in between. CDR3 bases: TGTGCCAGCAGTTTATTGGCAGCGGGACAGTTAAGGACGTACTTC. This encodes CASSLLAAGQLRTYF.

This clonotype was counted between two and nine times. V usage is TRBV29-1 and J usage is TRBJ2-7; D unclear. This CDR3 spans 12 amino acids. V shed 4 bases and J shed 1 base, with 8 bases lying between them. Germline V CDR1 and CDR2: SQVTM, ANQGSEA. CDR3 in amino acids: CSVGPGSYEQYF. The CDR3 bases are TGCAGCGTTGGACCCGGTTCCTACGAGCAGTACTTC.

CDR3 bases: TGTGCCAGCAGGCCTGGCGAGGGCGGGGAGACCCAGTACTTC. This sequence encodes CASRPGEGGETQYF. V gene TRBV12-3 or TRBV12-4 combines with J gene TRBJ2-5; weak D call: TRBD2 (5 bases). This CDR3 comprises 14 residues. V was cut by 6 bases and J by 5 bases, with 16 bases left in between.

This chain connects TRBV6-1 to TRBJ2-1, with D unclear. Germline loops: CDR1 MNHNS, CDR2 SASEGT. This CDR3 has 14 residues. Between the trimmed V and J ends, which lost 4 bases and 0 bases, there was a span of 7 bases. CDR3 nucleotide sequence: TGTGCCAGCAGTGCCTATTTCTCCTACAATGAGCAGTTCTTC. Its translation: CASSAYFSYNEQFF.

This clonotype has a count of ten or more. The chain combines TRBV11-2 with TRBJ2-6; D might be TRBD1 or TRBD2, each matching 5 bases. Trimming took off 6 bases at V and 2 bases at J, with 17 bases between the two ends. Germline assignment: CDR1 SGHAT and CDR2 FQNNGV. The CDR3 loop spans 17 amino acids. The CDR3 DNA follows: TGTGCCAGCAGTAAACCGGGACGCCTGACTGGGGCCAACGTCCTGACTTTC. Translating it yields CASSKPGRLTGANVLTF.

This clonotype was found a few times. The genes are TRBV9 and TRBJ2-1; D not resolved. The CDR3 consists of 17 residues. Per germline, CDR1 SGDLS and CDR2 YYNGEE. The V end was cut by 3 bases, the J end by 2 bases, with 18 bases between. CDR3 DNA sequence: TGTGCCAGCAGCGAGGGCCCCCTAGGCTTCGCCTACAATGAGCAGTTCTTC. As protein: CASSEGPLGFAYNEQFF. The complete variable domain, with remaining parts taken from reference TRBV9 and TRBJ2-1, reads DSGVTQTPKHLITATGQRVTLRCSPRSGDLSVYWYQQSLDQGLQFLIQYYNGEERAKGNILERFSAQQFPDLHSELNLSSLELGDSALYFCASSEGPLGFAYNEQFFGPGTRLTVL.